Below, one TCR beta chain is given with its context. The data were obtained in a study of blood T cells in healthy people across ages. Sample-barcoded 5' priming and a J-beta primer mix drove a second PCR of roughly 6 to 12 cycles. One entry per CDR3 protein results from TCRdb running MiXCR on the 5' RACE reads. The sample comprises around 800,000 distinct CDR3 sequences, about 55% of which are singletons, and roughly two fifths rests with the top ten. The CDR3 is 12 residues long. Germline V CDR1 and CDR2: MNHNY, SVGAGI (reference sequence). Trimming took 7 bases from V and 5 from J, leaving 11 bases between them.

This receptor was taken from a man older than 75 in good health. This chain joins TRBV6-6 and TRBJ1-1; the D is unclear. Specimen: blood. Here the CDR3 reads CASKVGRTEAFF. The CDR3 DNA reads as TGTGCCAGCAAAGTGGGCCGGACTGAAGCTTTCTTT.